Sequencing of this T cell receptor beta chain was carried out in a study of cytomegalovirus exposure and HLA in healthy donors. The repertoire was sequenced with immunoSEQ multiplex PCR; TCRdb's copy has only in-frame clones and lacks some. Here the sample spans approximately 99,000 clones, 70% to 85% being singletons. A remark on this clone: No antigen is known for it.

Study-level results: Rarity held for most TCR sequences, but there were some public TCRs that occurred in many donors. Researchers catalogued about 150 TCR beta chains as cytomegalovirus-associated. As was reported, the classifier diagnosed cytomegalovirus status with high specificity and sensitivity.

Material for sequencing was PBMCs. The TCR comes from a young woman in good health and CMV-seronegative.

The CDR3 bases are TGTGCCAGCAGTTTACGGACAGGGGGCTCAGAGACCCAGTACTTC. Encoded protein: CASSLRTGGSETQYF. This rearrangement joins TRBV27 to TRBJ2-5; 11 bases are a match to TRBD1. CDR3 length equals 15 residues. Germline CDR1 MNHEY, CDR2 SMNVEV (reference sequence). V was clipped by 2 bases and J by 4 bases; unmatched bases: 3.